The 20 T cell receptor beta chains listed next were all sequenced from one sample in a study of blood T cell repertoires in COVID-19. The data were produced by immunoSEQ multiplex PCR, yet TCRdb's version contains in-frame clones alone and is incomplete. The data contain 300,000 to 350,000 clones, around 90% of them singletons. The sequenced sample was PBMCs or T cells enriched from blood (not recorded which). These receptors were taken from a woman between 18 and 30 years old with acute COVID-19.

The V gene is TRBV7-9, the J gene TRBJ2-1, with 11 bases identical to TRBD2. V lost 4 bases to trimming and J lost 0 bases; unmatched junction nucleotides: 5. This CDR3 contains 17 residues. The V gene's germline CDR1 is SEHNR and CDR2 FQNEAQ (reference sequence). The CDR3 here is CASSSPTSGSSYNEQFF. In DNA, the CDR3 is TGTGCCAGCAGCTCCCCAACTAGCGGGAGCTCCTACAATGAGCAGTTCTTC. The complete variable domain, with remaining parts taken from reference TRBV7-9 and TRBJ2-1, reads DTGVSQNPRHKITKRGQNVTFRCDPISEHNRLYWYRQTLGQGPEFLTYFQNEAQLEKSRLLSDRFSAERPKGSFSTLEIQRTEQGDSAMYLCASSSPTSGSSYNEQFFGPGTRLTVL.

The chain employs TRBV28 and TRBJ1-1, with D perhaps matching TRBD1 (6 bases). The germline V gene has CDR1 MDHEN and CDR2 SYDVKM. The CDR3 spans 15 residues. The V end lost 5 bases, the J end lost 3 bases, and 16 bases lay between the germline ends. CDR3 sequence (DNA): TGTGCCAGCAGTCCCTTACAGGGTCACGACACTGAAGCTTTCTTT. Translated: CASSPLQGHDTEAFF.

The J gene is TRBJ1-2, the V gene TRBV7-8; 11 nucleotides align to TRBD1. The CDR3 contains 16 residues. CDR1 is SGHVS and CDR2 is FQNEAQ in the germline V gene. V lost 5 bases and J lost 2; bases outside the gene matches: 7. The CDR3, as DNA: TGTGCCAGCAGCCCAACACGGACAGGGGGCAACTATGGCTACACCTTC. Encoded protein: CASSPTRTGGNYGYTF. The full variable domain, with the rest looked up from reference TRBV7-8 and TRBJ1-2, is GAGVSQSPRYKVAKRGQDVALRCDPISGHVSLFWYQQALGQGPEFLTYFQNEAQLDKSGLPSDRFFAERPEGSVSTLKIQRTQQEDSAVYLCASSPTRTGGNYGYTFGSGTRLTVV.

This sequence joins TRBV19 and TRBJ1-1; 10 nucleotides match TRBD1. There are 15 residues in the CDR3. Per germline, CDR1 LNHDA and CDR2 SQIVND (reference sequence). V gave up 5 bases and J gave up 3 bases; unmatched junction bases: 6. CDR3 in amino acids: CASSLTGGGYTEAFF. In DNA form, the CDR3 reads TGTGCCAGTAGTCTGACAGGGGGCGGATACACTGAAGCTTTCTTT.

The chain is built from TRBV28 and TRBJ1-1; TRBD1 agrees at 10 bases. The junction had 4 bases not matched to a gene; V was cut back by 7 bases and J by 5 bases. The CDR3 is made up of 13 amino acids. Germline CDR1 is MDHEN and CDR2 is SYDVKM. CDR3 sequence: CASTRTGGTEAFF. In DNA, the CDR3 is TGTGCCAGCACCAGGACAGGGGGGACTGAAGCTTTCTTT.

The chain recombines TRBV7-3 with TRBJ2-7; D is unresolved. In germline, CDR1 is SGHTA, CDR2 FQGTGA. The CDR3 is 13 residues long. V was clipped by 2 bases and J by 6 bases, with 11 bases between them. CDR3 nucleotides: TGTGCCAGCAGCTTACAGTCAGACACCGAGCAGTACTTC. Amino acids: CASSLQSDTEQYF.

The chain employs TRBV5-1 and TRBJ1-2, with D possibly matching TRBD1 (6 bases). Germline loops: CDR1 SGHRS, CDR2 YFSETQ. The CDR3 extends over 17 amino acids. The V gene lost 4 bases and the J gene lost 7 bases, with 26 bases spanning the gap. The CDR3 coding sequence is TGCGCCAGCAGCCGCCCCCCGAATATGGGGGGAGGGGGTGGCTACACCTTC. This sequence encodes CASSRPPNMGGGGGYTF.

The chain links TRBV7-2 to TRBJ2-1; possible D gene TRBD2, 6 bases. Germline assignment: CDR1 SGHTA and CDR2 FQGNSA. The CDR3 is made up of 13 amino acids. Trimming took off 6 bases at V and 8 bases at J, with 14 bases between the two ends. CDR3 amino acids: CASRSGGVDEQFF. As DNA, the CDR3 is TGTGCCAGCAGATCAGGAGGGGTTGATGAGCAGTTCTTC.

The chain recombines TRBV30 with TRBJ1-1; D not certain. This CDR3 region has 13 residues. CDR1 is GTSNPN and CDR2 is SVGIG in the germline V gene (reference sequence). The V gene lost 0 bases and the J gene lost 3 bases, with 8 bases spanning the gap. Here the CDR3 reads CAWSVIRDTEAFF. CDR3 bases: TGTGCCTGGAGTGTAATCCGGGACACTGAAGCTTTCTTT.

The chain joins TRBV13 to TRBJ1-3, with TRBD1 as a possible D gene (5 bases). The germline V gene has CDR1 PRHDT and CDR2 FYEKMQ (reference sequence). The CDR3 extends over 14 amino acids. V dropped 6 bases and J dropped 3 bases, with 12 bases sitting between them. In DNA form, the CDR3 reads TGTGCCAGCAGTACGGCCGGGGGTGGAAACACCATATATTTT. This codes for CASSTAGGGNTIYF. The full variable domain, completed using reference TRBV13 and TRBJ1-3, is AAGVIQSPRHLIKEKRETATLKCYPIPRHDTVYWYQQGPGQDPQFLISFYEKMQSDKGSIPDRFSAQQFSDYHSELNMSSLELGDSALYFCASSTAGGGNTIYFGEGSWLTVV.

This chain links TRBV27 with TRBJ1-5, with D perhaps TRBD1 (5 bases). This CDR3 region has 12 residues. V lost 7 bases to trimming and J lost 5 bases, with 9 bases between them. The germline V gene has CDR1 MNHEY and CDR2 SMNVEV (reference sequence). The chain's CDR3 is CASTTGHQPQHF. The CDR3 bases are TGTGCCAGCACCACAGGACATCAGCCCCAGCATTTT.

The gene calls are TRBV28 and TRBJ2-2; maybe TRBD2 (6 bases). There are 15 residues in the CDR3. Germline lookup yields CDR1 MDHEN and CDR2 SYDVKM. The V end lost 3 bases, the J end lost 1 base, and 9 bases lay between the germline ends. The CDR3 is CASSFGSLNTGELFF. Written as DNA, the CDR3 is TGTGCCAGCAGTTTCGGGAGTCTGAACACCGGGGAGCTGTTTTTT.

The V gene is TRBV14, the J gene TRBJ2-5; 10 nucleotides line up with TRBD1. V shed 3 bases, J shed 4 bases, and the junction held 2 bases outside the gene matches. CDR3 length equals 14 residues. The germline V gene has CDR1 SGHDN and CDR2 FVKESK. CDR3 coding DNA: TGTGCCAGCAGCCAGACAGGGGGCTTAGAGACCCAGTACTTC. Encoded protein: CASSQTGGLETQYF.

V and J are TRBV7-9 and TRBJ1-4; 7 bases are a match to TRBD1. Germline CDR1 is SEHNR and CDR2 is FQNEAQ (reference sequence). With V trimmed by 0 bases and J by 8 bases, 3 bases remained unmatched. This CDR3 has 14 amino acids. CDR3 sequence reads: CASSLADRKEKLFF. CDR3 DNA sequence: TGTGCCAGCAGCTTAGCGGACAGGAAGGAAAAACTGTTTTTT.

The rearrangement uses TRBV6-5 and TRBJ1-1; maybe TRBD1 (6 bases). V was cut by 6 bases and J by 0 bases, with 11 bases left in between. This CDR3 is 14 amino acids long. CDR1 MNHEY and CDR2 SVGAGI come from the germline V gene. DNA for the CDR3: TGTGCCAGCAGCACCCAGGGGCTGAACACTGAAGCTTTCTTT. As protein: CASSTQGLNTEAFF.

J is TRBJ2-7 and V is TRBV19; 9 bases align to TRBD2. Germline assignment: CDR1 LNHDA and CDR2 SQIVND (reference sequence). V gave up 5 bases and J gave up 0 bases; unmatched junction bases: 11. The CDR3 sequence is 17 residues long. DNA for the CDR3: TGTGCCAGTAGTTCCGGAGTAGCGGGAGTCTACTCCTACGAGCAGTACTTC. Amino acid sequence: CASSSGVAGVYSYEQYF.

J is TRBJ1-2 and V is TRBV30; 12 bases fit TRBD1. CDR3 length: 13 amino acids. CDR1 and CDR2 (germline): GTSNPN, SVGIG (reference sequence). Trimming took 5 bases from V and 6 from J; bases not matched to a gene: 4. Here the CDR3 DNA reads TGTGCCTGGGGGACAGGGGGCTTCGATGGCTACACCTTC. Its protein is CAWGTGGFDGYTF.

CDR3 loop: CASSSGTGGISTEAFF. Here the CDR3 DNA reads TGCGCCAGCAGCTCAGGGACAGGGGGTATATCCACTGAAGCTTTCTTT. The V call is TRBV5-1, the J call TRBJ1-1; TRBD1 aligns across 11 bases. Trimming removed 3 bases from V and 4 bases from J; junction bases left unmatched: 8. The V gene's germline CDR1 is SGHRS and CDR2 YFSETQ. CDR3 length equals 16 residues. Based on the CDR3 plus reference TRBV5-1 and TRBJ1-1, the full variable domain is KAGVTQTPRYLIKTRGQQVTLSCSPISGHRSVSWYQQTPGQGLQFLFEYFSETQRNKGNFPGRFSGRQFSNSRSEMNVSTLELGDSALYLCASSSGTGGISTEAFFGQGTRLTVV.

This clone appeared a few times. The chain recombines TRBV5-1 with TRBJ2-1; D is perhaps TRBD2 (8 bases). V was trimmed by 4 bases and J by 8 bases, leaving 16 bases between them. Germline assignment: CDR1 SGHRS and CDR2 YFSETQ. The CDR3 sequence is 14 residues long. The chain's CDR3 is CASSRGTAGDEQFF. The CDR3 DNA follows: TGCGCCAGCAGCAGGGGGACAGCGGGGGATGAGCAGTTCTTC.

This clone has a count of ten or more. The chain couples TRBV7-2 to TRBJ2-1; 13 positions agree with TRBD2. The CDR3 covers 16 residues. Germline assignment: CDR1 SGHTA and CDR2 FQGNSA. The trim removed 6 bases at V and 9 bases at J, leaving 11 bases unmatched. CDR3 loop: CASSHAGLAGSGEQFF. Written as DNA, the CDR3 is TGTGCCAGCAGTCACGCGGGACTAGCGGGATCCGGTGAGCAGTTCTTC.